The TCR beta chain under discussion was sequenced for a study of multiple sclerosis patients with progressive multifocal leukoencephalopathy. Study-wide findings and caveats: The findings' link to JC virus versus immunocompromise remained uncertain. Lower normalized Shannon entropy suggested reduced TRB diversity in most PML patients.

Germline loops: CDR1 MDHEN, CDR2 SYDVKM. The ends lost 5 bases at V and 5 bases at J; junction bases unmatched: 4. The CDR3 contains 14 residues. Concerning this clone: Its antigen is not identified.

Repertoires were generated with immunoSEQ multiplex PCR, while TCRdb's copy carries only in-frame clones and drops some. Here the sample spans 29,000 or so clones, roughly nine tenths being singletons. Sample time point: 5 to 6 months of natalizumab therapy. The sequenced sample was PBMCs, obtained from a patient treated with natalizumab. The receptor was derived from a human donor with multiple sclerosis. This sequence joins TRBV28 and TRBJ1-4, with TRBD1 matching over 8 bases. The CDR3 spells CASSEGQANEKLFF. The DNA of the CDR3 is TGTGCCAGCAGTGAGGGACAGGCGAATGAAAAACTGTTTTTT.